This entry lists 29 T cell receptor beta chains sequenced from one sample in a study of breast tumors, draining lymph nodes, adjacent tissues. TCRdb itself ran the multiplex PCR reads through MiXCR, one entry per CDR3 protein. The data hold 200,000 to 300,000 distinct CDR3 sequences, with around 30% observed a single time. Samples came from axillary lymph nodes draining the breast cancer. Sequencing input: axillary lymph node tissue. These receptors originate from a female donor with breast cancer. Some clones in this sample may be carry-over from other donors' samples.

The V gene is TRBV6-2 or TRBV6-3, the J gene TRBJ2-3, with D perhaps matching TRBD2 (5 bases). The ends were cut back, 6 bases at V and 2 bases at J, with 24 bases in the middle. The CDR3 is 18 residues long. Germline V gene lookup returns CDR1 MNHEY and CDR2 SVGEGT. The CDR3 DNA is TGTGCCAGCAGACGGCGCCTCGGGGAGAGCGACAACACAGATACGCAGTATTTT. Translation gives CASRRRLGESDNTDTQYF.

This clonotype was recorded many times. This chain joins TRBV24-1 and TRBJ2-5; unclear D gene. Trimming removed 4 bases at V and 4 bases at J, with 15 bases between. Germline assignment: CDR1 KGHDR and CDR2 SFDVKD. The length of the CDR3 is 15 residues. As DNA, the CDR3 is TGTGCCACCAGTGAGGCGGTAATCGGGCGAGAGACCCAGTACTTC. Protein sequence: CATSEAVIGRETQYF.

This clonotype has a count of ten or more. V and J are TRBV10-3 and TRBJ2-1; D is ambiguous. This CDR3 has 17 residues. The germline V gene has CDR1 ENHRY and CDR2 SYGVKD. Trimming stripped 6 bases from V and 1 base from J, with 19 bases between. The CDR3 DNA reads as TGTGCCATCAGGGGTCAAGGGAACACAAGATCCTACAATGAGCAGTTCTTC. This translates into CAIRGQGNTRSYNEQFF.

This clonotype was counted many times. The V and J genes are TRBV20-1 and TRBJ1-2, with 9 bases lining up with TRBD1. The CDR3 length is 15 residues. CDR1 is DFQATT and CDR2 is SNEGSKA in the germline V gene (reference sequence). V shed 6 bases and J 0 bases; nucleotides not matched to a gene: 8. CDR3 amino acids: CSASRTGGANYGYTF. For the CDR3, the DNA is TGCAGTGCAAGTAGAACAGGGGGCGCTAACTATGGCTACACCTTC.

This clonotype was seen more than once but under ten times. The J gene is TRBJ2-2, the V gene TRBV6-1; 8 bases agree with TRBD2. Germline CDR1 reads MNHNS; CDR2 reads SASEGT. This CDR3 is built from 16 residues. J was trimmed by 6 bases and V by 2 bases; bases with no gene match: 8. CDR3 coding DNA: TGTGCCAGCAGTGAACCGGGACTAGGGCGACCCGGGGAGCTGTTTTTT. It specifies CASSEPGLGRPGELFF.

The sample holds many counts of this clonotype. V is TRBV5-1 and J is TRBJ2-7; a weak D match, TRBD2 (6 bases). Germline V gene sequence: CDR1 SGHRS, CDR2 YFSETQ. The CDR3 runs 14 residues. Trimming removed 5 bases from V and 6 bases from J, with 18 bases in between. Here the CDR3 DNA reads TGCGCCAGCAGGGTCGGCGGGACGGGCATCGAGCAGTACTTC. It translates to CASRVGGTGIEQYF.

Comments on this clonotype: This sequence may be a read error, since a much larger clone differs from it by one base. This chain links TRBV20-1 with TRBJ2-1; TRBD2 matches at 9 bases. Germline CDR1 and CDR2: DFQATT and SNEGSKA (reference sequence). The CDR3 consists of 13 residues. V lost 2 bases to trimming and J lost 9 bases; unmatched junction nucleotides: 5. The CDR3 DNA is TGCAGTGCTAGATGGCGGGGGGGCCTTGAGCAGTTCTTC. Translating gives CSARWRGGLEQFF.

This clonotype showed up many times. V gene TRBV9 combines with J gene TRBJ2-2, with TRBD2 identical over 10 bases. Per the germline V gene, CDR1 is SGDLS and CDR2 is YYNGEE. The CDR3 extends over 16 amino acids. The J segment lost 2 bases and the V segment lost 3 bases, leaving 4 bases of the junction unmatched. CDR3 in amino acids: CASSASGRGNTGELFF. The DNA of the CDR3 is TGTGCCAGCAGCGCTAGCGGGAGAGGTAACACCGGGGAGCTGTTTTTT.

The chain joins TRBV30 to TRBJ1-2; a weak D match, TRBD1 (6 bases). Between the trimmed V and J ends, which lost 4 bases and 5 bases, there was a span of 20 bases. This CDR3 is built from 15 residues. Germline V gene sequence: CDR1 GTSNPN, CDR2 SVGIG (reference sequence). The CDR3 region has the DNA TGTGCCTGGACCCGCACCCGGGGGGCTGGGTATGGCTACACCTTC. Translated, it gives CAWTRTRGAGYGYTF.

The chain uses TRBV7-8 and TRBJ1-6, with D hard to call. The CDR3 length is 15 residues. Germline V lookup: CDR1 SGHVS, CDR2 FQNEAQ. Trimming cost V 1 base and J 7 bases, with 11 bases left between them. The CDR3 coding sequence is TGTGCCAGCAGCTTAGGGGGTGGAGAGAATTCACCCCTCCACTTT. Protein sequence: CASSLGGGENSPLHF.

This clonotype was observed a handful of times. This may stem from a read error, because a much larger clone lies one nucleotide away. V gene TRBV6-6 combines with J gene TRBJ2-7, with D uncertain. V lost 10 bases to trimming and J lost 2 bases, with 6 bases between them. Germline CDR1 is MNHNY and CDR2 is SVGAGI (reference sequence). CDR3 length equals 10 residues. The CDR3 nucleotides read TGTGCCACCTCGCCCTACGAGCAGTACTTC. This translates into CATSPYEQYF.

This clonotype showed up just a few times. The chain employs TRBV4-2 and TRBJ2-1; 8 nucleotides line up with TRBD2. Trimming removed 5 bases from V and 0 bases from J; junction bases left unmatched: 9. CDR1 and CDR2 from the germline V gene are LGHNA and YNFKEQ. The CDR3 has 17 amino acids. The CDR3 spells CASSLGLVFSSYNEQFF. The CDR3 DNA reads as TGTGCCAGCAGCTTGGGACTAGTTTTTAGCTCCTACAATGAGCAGTTCTTC.

This clonotype has a count of ten or more. J is TRBJ2-7 and V is TRBV20-1; D not certain. This CDR3 has 13 amino acids. Germline V gives CDR1 DFQATT, CDR2 SNEGSKA (reference sequence). The V and J ends lost 3 bases and 3 bases respectively, with 12 bases between them. As DNA, the CDR3 is TGCAGTGCTAGGTCCATGTCAGACTACGAGCAGTACTTC. Its translation: CSARSMSDYEQYF.

About this clonotype itself: Sequence at one end of the junction differs from germline and may be a read error. The V gene is TRBV14, the J gene TRBJ1-3; TRBD1 agrees at 9 bases. CDR1 and CDR2 (germline): SGHDN, FVKESK. This CDR3 has 14 residues. The CDR3 DNA follows: TGTGCCGGCAGCCGGACAGGGGCTGGAAACACCATATATTTT. It translates to CAGSRTGAGNTIYF.

This clonotype was seen at least ten times. CDR3 loop: CASSEGHGQPQHF. The CDR3 DNA sequence: TGTGCCAGCAGTGAGGGGCACGGTCAGCCCCAGCATTTT. The V call is TRBV6-1, the J call TRBJ1-5; maybe TRBD1 (5 bases). Trimming took 3 bases from V and 6 from J, leaving 9 bases between them. The CDR3 has 13 residues. Germline CDR1 reads MNHNS; CDR2 reads SASEGT.

This clonotype appeared many times. The CDR3 here is CASRLDPNYGYTF. The DNA for the CDR3 is TGTGCCAGCAGGCTCGATCCTAACTATGGCTACACCTTC. The chain uses TRBV6-1 and TRBJ1-2; D is undetermined. Germline CDR1 MNHNS, CDR2 SASEGT. Trimming left V 6 bases short and J 0 bases short, with 8 bases between. The CDR3 is 13 residues long.

A note on this clonotype: A read error may explain this, as a much larger clone is one base away. The rearrangement uses TRBV2 and TRBJ2-7; TRBD2 matches 8 bases. The germline CDR1 and CDR2 sequences are SNHLY and FYNNEI. The CDR3 has 13 residues. CDR3 sequence (DNA): TGTGCCGGCAGTGACGGGACTAGCTACGAGCAGTACTTC. Translation gives CAGSDGTSYEQYF.

In its sample, this clonotype was seen a few times. With a much larger clone just one base away, this may be a read error. The CDR3 sequence is CSASGSGRQAASTDTQYF. Written as DNA, the CDR3 is TGCAGTGCTAGTGGGTCGGGCAGGCAGGCGGCTAGCACAGATACGCAGTATTTT. The genes are TRBV20-1 and TRBJ2-3; D not resolved. The V and J ends lost 3 bases and 0 bases respectively, with 22 bases between them. Germline CDR1 is DFQATT and CDR2 is SNEGSKA (reference sequence). The CDR3 runs 18 residues.

The J gene is TRBJ2-2, the V gene TRBV25-1; D remains ambiguous. Trimming stripped 8 bases from V and 1 base from J, with 8 bases between. The CDR3 covers 13 residues. Germline assignment: CDR1 MGHDK and CDR2 SYGVNS. DNA of the CDR3: TGTGCCAGCGGCGGAGAGAACACCGGGGAGCTGTTTTTT. It codes for CASGGENTGELFF.

Concerning this clonotype itself: A much larger clone sits a single nucleotide away, making a read error possible. This chain uses TRBV7-6 with TRBJ2-7; D possibly matches TRBD1 or TRBD2 (6 bases each). The CDR3 spans 19 residues. V lost 1 base and J lost 2, with 24 bases in between. Germline-derived CDR1 and CDR2 are SGHVS and FNYEAQ. CDR3 nucleotides: TGTGCCAGCAGCTTAGGCCCGTGGGGGCTAGCGATCAGCCCCTACGAGCAGTACTTC. Protein: CASSLGPWGLAISPYEQYF.

There are many counts of this clonotype. One end of the junction does not line up with germline, which may come from a read error. The chain employs TRBV6-6 and TRBJ1-4; D remains ambiguous. Germline V gene lookup returns CDR1 MNHNY and CDR2 SVGAGI (reference sequence). The CDR3 length is 13 residues. CDR3 DNA sequence: TGTGCCAGCACTGAGCGTGCTAAGGAAAAACTGTTTTTT. Protein product: CASTERAKEKLFF.

This clonotype occurred many times. The chain couples TRBV6-1 to TRBJ2-5; tentative D call: TRBD1 (6 bases). CDR3 length: 13 amino acids. With 6 bases removed from V and 2 bases from J, the gap between germline ends came to 10 bases. Per the germline V gene, CDR1 is MNHNS and CDR2 is SASEGT. The CDR3 DNA reads as TGTGCCAGCAGGGGGACACCGCAAGAGACCCAGTACTTC. The encoded protein is CASRGTPQETQYF.

This clonotype came up once. Possible read error: a much larger clone is one base away. V is TRBV12-3 or TRBV12-4 and J is TRBJ2-5, with 9 bases matching TRBD2. The CDR3 consists of 14 residues. V dropped 5 bases and J dropped 2; count of bases not matched to a gene: 3. CDR3 sequence reads: CASSVSGRQETQYF. As DNA, the CDR3 is TGTGCCAGCAGTGTAAGCGGGAGGCAAGAGACCCAGTACTTC.

This clonotype has ten or more counts. This chain's CDR3 is CAISPGGNEQFF. Here the CDR3 DNA reads TGTGCCATCAGTCCAGGTGGTAATGAGCAGTTCTTC. The chain couples TRBV10-3 to TRBJ2-1; no clear D. CDR1 is ENHRY, CDR2 SYGVKD, per germline. V lost 5 bases to trimming and J lost 7 bases, with 9 bases between them. The CDR3 runs to 12 residues.

Of note for this clonotype: A clone one base away is much larger, so this may be a read error. The V and J genes are TRBV20-1 and TRBJ2-7, with 7 bases lining up with TRBD2. The CDR3 length is 13 residues. V lost 8 bases and J lost 5; bases outside the gene matches: 12. In germline, CDR1 is DFQATT, CDR2 SNEGSKA (reference sequence). The CDR3 sequence is CSTTGRRGNEQYF. The CDR3 region has the DNA TGCAGTACTACCGGGAGGCGGGGGAACGAGCAGTACTTC.

The chain joins TRBV5-4 to TRBJ1-1; a possible D gene is TRBD1 (5 bases). The ends were cut back, 7 bases at V and 0 bases at J, with 16 bases in the middle. Germline-derived CDR1 and CDR2 are SGHNT and YYREEE (reference sequence). This CDR3 has 15 amino acids. The DNA for the CDR3 is TGTGCCAGCGGGGGAGAAGGGGTCTTGAACACTGAAGCTTTCTTT. It codes for CASGGEGVLNTEAFF.

The V and J genes are TRBV6-2 or TRBV6-3 and TRBJ2-1; TRBD2 matches at 9 bases. Per germline, CDR1 MNHEY and CDR2 SVGEGT. The CDR3 covers 15 residues. V lost 6 bases, J lost 2 bases, and 5 bases stayed unmatched. DNA for the CDR3: TGTGCCAGCAGACTCTTAGCGGGAGCCTACAATGAGCAGTTCTTC. Encoded protein: CASRLLAGAYNEQFF.

The V call is TRBV5-1, the J call TRBJ1-1; D call uncertain. The V end was cut by 3 bases, the J end by 1 base, with 7 bases between. From germline, CDR1 is SGHRS and CDR2 YFSETQ. The length of the CDR3 is 13 residues. The CDR3 is CASSSEGNTEAFF. The DNA for the CDR3 is TGCGCCAGCAGCTCGGAAGGGAACACTGAAGCTTTCTTT.

This clonotype was found many times. The chain recombines TRBV24-1 with TRBJ2-7, with D unclear. The CDR3 loop spans 12 amino acids. Germline V gene lookup returns CDR1 KGHDR and CDR2 SFDVKD. V gave up 1 base and J gave up 5 bases, with 5 bases separating them. CDR3 sequence (DNA): TGTGCCACCAGTGATTTAGCTAACGAGCAGTACTTC. Protein product: CATSDLANEQYF.